A selection of T cell receptor beta chains follows, all from one sample in a study of cytomegalovirus exposure and HLA in healthy donors. The protocol was immunoSEQ multiplex PCR, while the TCRdb copy is restricted to in-frame clones and leaves out a portion. The sample carries 45,000 to 65,000 clones, approximately 75% recorded once. Specimen: PBMCs. All receptors come from a woman in her thirties or forties in good health and CMV-seropositive. The CDR3 runs from the conserved cysteine through the conserved F or W. D genes are given only for firm matches. Expanded clones get a size class; other rows say once, few or many, or leave the size out.

CDR3nt,CDR3aa,abundance,j_gene,d_gene,v_gene
TGTGCCAGCAGTGAAGCGTGGACTAGGCAAGAGACCCAGTACTTC,CASSEAWTRQETQYF,-,TRBJ2-5,TRBD2,TRBV6-1
TGTGCCAGCAATCAGCGGGGGGCAGATACGCAGTATTTT,CASNQRGADTQYF,-,TRBJ2-3,TRBD2,TRBV2
TGTGCCAGCAGTCAAAACAGGGGTGAGACCCAGTACTTC,CASSQNRGETQYF,-,TRBJ2-5,TRBD1,TRBV7-2
TGTGCCAGCTCACTGACTAGTTACACCGGGGAGCTGTTTTTT,CASSLTSYTGELFF,-,TRBJ2-2,-,TRBV18
TGTGCCAGCAGTGAAGGGACAGGGGGATATCAGCCCCAGCATTTT,CASSEGTGGYQPQHF,few,TRBJ1-5,TRBD1,TRBV6-1
TGCGCCAGCAGCCCCCCCAGCGGGGACAACTATGGCTACACCTTC,CASSPPSGDNYGYTF,few,TRBJ1-2,-,TRBV4-1
TGCGCCAGCAGCTTCTCCCGCACAGGGAACACTGAAGCTTTCTTT,CASSFSRTGNTEAFF,-,TRBJ1-1,-,TRBV5-1
TGTGCCAGCAGCTTCTCCCCCAACTATGGCTACACCTTC,CASSFSPNYGYTF,few,TRBJ1-2,-,TRBV7-2
TGTGCCAGCAGTTTTAGAGGGACAGGGGTAAGGGAAAAACTGTTTTTT,CASSFRGTGVREKLFF,-,TRBJ1-4,TRBD1,TRBV7-9
TGTGCCATCAAACCGGGACAGGGTAATTCACCCCTCCACTTT,CAIKPGQGNSPLHF,-,TRBJ1-6,TRBD1,TRBV10-3
TGTGCCAGCAGCTTAGAGGGGCCTGGGAGGGGAAACACCATATATTTT,CASSLEGPGRGNTIYF,-,TRBJ1-3,-,TRBV7-2
TGTGCCAGCAGCTTCAGGGGGCTTGGTGACTATGGCTACACCTTC,CASSFRGLGDYGYTF,-,TRBJ1-2,TRBD1,TRBV7-9
TGTGCCAGCAGTGAACGGCGCGACAGTTTCTATGGCTACACCTTC,CASSERRDSFYGYTF,few,TRBJ1-2,-,TRBV6-1
TGTGCCAGCAGCTTAGATGGAGTGCTTGGGGGGGGCCTGAACACCGGGGAGCTGTTTTTT,CASSLDGVLGGGLNTGELFF,-,TRBJ2-2,-,TRBV11-3
TGTGCCAGCAGTCCCGGTGGGGCATCGGAGCAGTACTTC,CASSPGGASEQYF,-,TRBJ2-7,-,TRBV6-1
TGTGCCTGGAAGGGTCCAGGGGATGAAAAACTGTTTTTT,CAWKGPGDEKLFF,few,TRBJ1-4,-,TRBV30
TGTGCCAGCAGGAGGCAGGGGGTCAACGAAAAACTGTTTTTT,CASRRQGVNEKLFF,-,TRBJ1-4,TRBD1,TRBV2
TGTGCCAGCAGTTTCCATCGACAGGGCGGCTATGGCTACACCTTC,CASSFHRQGGYGYTF,-,TRBJ1-2,TRBD1,TRBV6-6
TGTGCCAGCAGCCCTAGCTATAGCGGGGGCCGGGGGGAGACCCAGTACTTC,CASSPSYSGGRGETQYF,-,TRBJ2-5,TRBD2,TRBV9
TGTGCCAGCGTGAACAGGGTCTCCTACGAGCAGTACTTC,CASVNRVSYEQYF,few,TRBJ2-7,-,TRBV6-1
TGTGCCAGCAGTTACCCCCGGACAGCCACAGATACGCAGTATTTT,CASSYPRTATDTQYF,-,TRBJ2-3,-,TRBV6-6
TGCGCCAGCGGGACTAGCAGGAATACGCAGTATTTT,CASGTSRNTQYF,-,TRBJ2-3,TRBD2,TRBV10-1
TGTGCCAGCTCACCAGTCCCCAGCGGGGGGCAGAGCTCCTACAATGAGCAGTTCTTC,CASSPVPSGGQSSYNEQFF,-,TRBJ2-1,TRBD2,TRBV18
TGTGCCAGTAGTACAAAAACAGACTACGAGCAGTACTTC,CASSTKTDYEQYF,-,TRBJ2-7,-,TRBV19
TGTGCCACGGGGACAGGGAGGAGGACCGGGGAGCTGTTTTTT,CATGTGRRTGELFF,-,TRBJ2-2,TRBD1,TRBV19
TGTGCCAGTAGGATAACTAGCGGGGGGGTAGATGAGCAGTTCTTC,CASRITSGGVDEQFF,few,TRBJ2-1,TRBD2,TRBV19
TGTGCCAGCAGTACGCCAGGGGGCGTTTATACGCAGTATTTT,CASSTPGGVYTQYF,once,TRBJ2-3,TRBD1,TRBV27
TGTGCCAGCAGCTTAGGAGGCGGAAACACTGAAGCTTTCTTT,CASSLGGGNTEAFF,-,TRBJ1-1,-,TRBV11-3
TGTGCCAGCGAGCAGGAGGATGGCTATGGCTACACCTTC,CASEQEDGYGYTF,-,TRBJ1-2,-,TRBV11-3
TGTGCCAGCAGCTTAAGTGGCCCCTACGAGCAGTACTTC,CASSLSGPYEQYF,-,TRBJ2-7,-,TRBV7-9
TGTGCCAGCAGGGGACAGCAAGAGACCCAGTACTTC,CASRGQQETQYF,-,TRBJ2-5,TRBD1,TRBV19
TGTGCCAGCAGCCAAGACACGAGGCTATCCTACGAGCAGTACTTC,CASSQDTRLSYEQYF,-,TRBJ2-7,-,TRBV14
TGTGCCAGCTCCCCCCTGGACCGGGAGCCCCACTACGAGCAGTACTTC,CASSPLDREPHYEQYF,-,TRBJ2-7,-,TRBV18
TGTGCCAGCAGCGTAGACATCTACCAAGAGACCCAGTACTTC,CASSVDIYQETQYF,once,TRBJ2-5,-,TRBV9
TGTGCCAGCAGGTACACCGGGACAGGGACCACTGAAGCTTTCTTT,CASRYTGTGTTEAFF,-,TRBJ1-1,TRBD1,TRBV6-6
TGTGCCACCCTCAGCGGGGGGGGCGGAGTAGATACGCAGTATTTT,CATLSGGGGVDTQYF,-,TRBJ2-3,TRBD2,TRBV6-6